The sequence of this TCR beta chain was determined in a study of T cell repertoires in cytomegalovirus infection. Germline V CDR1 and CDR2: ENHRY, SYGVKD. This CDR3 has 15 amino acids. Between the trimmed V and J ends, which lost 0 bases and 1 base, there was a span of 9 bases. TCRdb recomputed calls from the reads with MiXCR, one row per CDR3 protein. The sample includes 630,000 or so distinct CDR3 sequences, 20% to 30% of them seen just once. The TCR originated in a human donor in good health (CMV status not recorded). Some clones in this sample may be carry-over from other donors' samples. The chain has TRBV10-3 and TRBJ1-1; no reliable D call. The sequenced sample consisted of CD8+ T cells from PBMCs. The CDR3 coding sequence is TGTGCCATCAGTGAGTCGAAGGAGGGGAACACTGAAGCTTTCTTT. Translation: CAISESKEGNTEAFF.